This T cell receptor (beta chain) originates from a study of blood T cell repertoires in COVID-19 (dated by TCRdb to about 2020). Background for the entire study: The collaborator samples originated in the United States, Italy and Spain and spanned the acute and convalescent phases of COVID-19. The sample metadata nearly always contained a de-identified subject ID, COVID-19 status, age in years and sex. Deeply sampled blood TCRbeta repertoires from subjects exposed to, actively infected with, or recovered from COVID-19 were included in the dataset. The samples were drawn from the first 160 participants of the ongoing ImmuneRACE study and from more than 1,000 subjects provided by 6 global collaborators. The prospective study material was composed of cDNA or gDNA derived from T cells, B-cell-depleted T cells, or PBMCs. A freely available public database, intended as a resource for researchers studying the immune response to SARS-CoV-2, is where the repertoires were released. HLA class I and class II types, where available, came from metadata supplied by the sample provider rather than from assay-based typing. What the work shows at the level of the full study, not this receptor alone: The quantity of clinical and demographic metadata differed by source and by participant and was supplied without curation.

Enrolling through a virtual design, the prospective study's participants ranged in age from roughly 18 to 90 years and lived across 24 United States geographic areas. Cohort assignment in the prospective study relied on participant-reported clinical history from a screening survey and a study questionnaire. Recovered participants in ImmuneRACE Cohort 3 were defined as having two consecutive negative NP/OP PCR tests, clearance from a healthcare professional, or resolution of symptoms. In the prospective study, whole blood, serum and a nasopharyngeal or oropharyngeal swab were collected from each participant by mobile phlebotomists. Participants in the prospective study had the option to provide additional blood draws and questionnaires over a roughly two-month period. Blood samples from the prospective study were shipped frozen or at room temperature prior to DNA extraction. The immunoSEQ Assay, a bias-controlled multiplex PCR, was used to amplify TCRbeta CDR3 regions from genomic DNA. Under the source paper's analysis protocol: Within the assay, amplification of reference gene primers was used to estimate how many nucleated cells each sample contained. To quantify the absolute abundance of each unique TCRbeta CDR3 rearrangement, sequence reads were collapsed and filtered. For each sample, productive Simpson clonality was calculated by taking the square root of Simpson's diversity index across productive rearrangements. In TCRdb, the immuneACCESS table is reduced to in-frame sequences with V and J assigned. These tables do not hold every clone; where another copy was compared, an unresolved V gene accounts for under half, and the others remain unexplained. That table is the source of V, J and clone size, and D and trimming were worked out from the DNA. The sample yields a few hundred thousand clones; about 89% were counted once. The ten largest clones capture 3.5% to 5% of the sample.

Relative to germline, V is 5 bases shorter and J is 5 bases shorter, with 15 bases between their ends. Via the germline V gene (reference sequence), CDR1 is PRHDT and CDR2 FYEKMQ. The CDR3, cysteine through phenylalanine, is 14 amino acids long. The DNA shown is the 42-base CDR3, in frame from base 1. On this clone itself: It lacks a known antigen. No much larger clone is present one base from it, and per-base qualities are unavailable.

Sequences were obtained from PBMCs or T cells enriched from blood (not recorded which). The rearrangement joined TRBV13 to TRBJ2-5, and the D gene may be TRBD2, 6 bases matching. This TCR was sampled from a woman aged 25 to 39 who had recovered from COVID-19. The DNA sequence follows: TGTGCCAGCAGCCCTGGGACTGTTGAGGAGACCCAGTACTTC. Its protein product is CASSPGTVEETQYF.